The 20 T cell receptor beta chains listed next were all sequenced from one sample in a study of early T cells in non-severe SARS-CoV-2 infection. TCRdb independently ran MiXCR on the 5' RACE reads; one entry per CDR3 protein. The sample contains just under 90,000 distinct CDR3 sequences, over 13% of which appear only once. The sequenced sample consisted of whole blood. The receptors were sampled from an adult who was a healthcare worker with PCR-confirmed SARS-CoV-2 infection or an uninfected control (not recorded which).

J is TRBJ2-7 and V is TRBV19; 7 bases map to TRBD2. CDR3 length: 15 residues. The J segment lost 2 bases and the V segment lost 5 bases, leaving 9 bases of the junction unmatched. Per germline, CDR1 LNHDA and CDR2 SQIVND (reference sequence). CDR3 in DNA: TGTGCCAGTAGTCCCGCGAGCGGGGACCCCTACGAGCAGTACTTC. Amino acid sequence: CASSPASGDPYEQYF.

This clonotype was seen a few times. V usage is TRBV9 and J usage is TRBJ2-3; unclear D gene. Germline V CDR1 and CDR2: SGDLS, YYNGEE. This CDR3 contains 14 residues. The germline V and J ends were trimmed by 5 bases and 5 bases, with 15 bases remaining between them. DNA of the CDR3: TGTGCCAGCAGTGCCCCTTTAGAAGGAGATACGCAGTATTTT. Its protein is CASSAPLEGDTQYF.

This clonotype has more than one count but fewer than ten. This rearrangement joins TRBV29-1 to TRBJ1-1; weak D call: TRBD1 (6 bases). This CDR3 contains 15 residues. The V end lost 7 bases, the J end lost 5 bases, and 23 bases lay between the germline ends. Germline-derived CDR1 and CDR2 are SQVTM and ANQGSEA. The CDR3 sequence: CSAVFPAQGGTEAFF. For the CDR3, the DNA is TGCAGCGCTGTCTTTCCAGCACAGGGAGGGACTGAAGCTTTCTTT.

The chain combines TRBV4-1 with TRBJ2-7, with a possible D match to TRBD1 (6 bases). The ends were cut back, 10 bases at V and 4 bases at J, with 17 bases in the middle. Germline V gene sequence: CDR1 MGHRA, CDR2 YSYEKL. This CDR3 comprises 13 residues. The CDR3 DNA is TGCGCCACCCGGAAACAGGGAAGATACGAGCAGTACTTC. Protein sequence: CATRKQGRYEQYF.

This clonotype came up a few times. This chain uses TRBV7-9 with TRBJ2-1; a possible D gene is TRBD2 (6 bases). The CDR3 has 17 amino acids. The germline V and J ends were trimmed by 1 base and 5 bases, with 18 bases remaining between them. The V gene's germline CDR1 is SEHNR and CDR2 FQNEAQ (reference sequence). The CDR3 sequence: CASSLELASGLHNEQFF. CDR3 nucleotides: TGTGCCAGCAGCTTAGAGCTAGCGAGCGGATTACACAATGAGCAGTTCTTC.

This clonotype was seen more than once but under ten times. V is TRBV6-1 and J is TRBJ2-7; D remains unclear. Trimming took off 3 bases at V and 0 bases at J, with 9 bases between the two ends. The germline V gene encodes CDR1 MNHNS and CDR2 SASEGT. CDR3 length equals 14 residues. CDR3 amino acids: CASSDLPVSYEQYF. The CDR3 nucleotides are TGTGCCAGCAGTGACCTCCCGGTCTCCTACGAGCAGTACTTC.

The genes are TRBV7-9 and TRBJ2-3; 8 bases agree with TRBD2. CDR1 is SEHNR, CDR2 FQNEAQ, per germline (reference sequence). The CDR3 runs to 13 residues. The J segment lost 5 bases and the V segment lost 2 bases, leaving 0 bases of the junction unmatched. Here the CDR3 DNA reads TGTGCCAGCAGCTTACGGGAGGGAGATACGCAGTATTTT. Its translation: CASSLREGDTQYF.

The chain couples TRBV7-9 to TRBJ2-1; 8 nucleotides align to TRBD2. The V segment lost 5 bases and the J segment 0 bases; nucleotides outside the gene matches: 6. Germline V gene lookup returns CDR1 SEHNR and CDR2 FQNEAQ (reference sequence). This CDR3 has 16 residues. For the CDR3, the DNA is TGTGCCAGCAGCCCGGCAGCGGGAGTCTCCTACAATGAGCAGTTCTTC. Translated: CASSPAAGVSYNEQFF.

This clonotype turned up a few times. V is TRBV9 and J is TRBJ1-1; D not certain. Looked up from germline, CDR1 is SGDLS and CDR2 is YYNGEE. The length of the CDR3 is 14 residues. V gave up 0 bases and J gave up 3 bases, with 9 bases separating them. In DNA form, the CDR3 reads TGTGCCAGCAGCGTAGGCTTTGGGCACACTGAAGCTTTCTTT. Its translation is CASSVGFGHTEAFF. The full variable domain, completed using reference TRBV9 and TRBJ1-1, is DSGVTQTPKHLITATGQRVTLRCSPRSGDLSVYWYQQSLDQGLQFLIQYYNGEERAKGNILERFSAQQFPDLHSELNLSSLELGDSALYFCASSVGFGHTEAFFGQGTRLTVV.

This clonotype was counted between two and nine times. In DNA, the CDR3 is TGCAGTGCGGGATCCGGGACTAGCGCAAACGAGCAGTACTTC. Translated, it gives CSAGSGTSANEQYF. The rearrangement joins TRBV20-1 to TRBJ2-7, with TRBD2 matching over 10 bases. This CDR3 spans 14 amino acids. Germline trimming cut 6 bases from V and 5 bases from J; bases unmatched to any gene: 10. Germline V CDR1 and CDR2: DFQATT, SNEGSKA (reference sequence).

This clonotype showed up just a few times. The chain links TRBV30 to TRBJ2-1, with a weak D call TRBD2 (5 bases). The germline V gene has CDR1 GTSNPN and CDR2 SVGIG (reference sequence). The CDR3 is 12 amino acids. V lost 3 bases to trimming and J lost 11 bases, with 14 bases between them. The CDR3 nucleotides are TGTGCCTGGAGCGCTACACGGGAAAAGCAGTTCTTC. Its translation is CAWSATREKQFF.

The sample holds a few counts of this clonotype. V and J are TRBV6-5 and TRBJ1-1; the D gene is possibly TRBD1 (6 bases). Germline V CDR1 and CDR2: MNHEY, SVGAGI. V lost 5 bases and J 4 bases, leaving 14 bases between the germline ends. There are 14 residues in the CDR3. Here the CDR3 reads CASSKTGTSTEAFF. CDR3 DNA: TGTGCCAGCAGTAAAACAGGGACGAGCACTGAAGCTTTCTTT.

The chain joins TRBV4-2 to TRBJ2-2; 9 bases fit TRBD2. CDR3 length: 16 residues. Germline CDR1 reads LGHNA; CDR2 reads YNFKEQ. V trimming: 3 bases; J trimming: 7 bases; junction bases outside the gene matches: 9. The CDR3, as DNA: TGTGCCAGCAGCCACGGGACTAGCTCAGTCGACGGGGAGCTGTTTTTT. Translating it yields CASSHGTSSVDGELFF.

The chain couples TRBV29-1 to TRBJ1-5; 7 positions match TRBD1. The CDR3 runs 15 residues. Trimming took 6 bases from V and 3 from J; bases not matched to a gene: 11. Germline V gene data show CDR1 as SQVTM and CDR2 as ANQGSEA. The CDR3 bases are TGCAGCGTCGCGTCCGGGACAGTAGACAATCAGCCCCAGCATTTT. This encodes CSVASGTVDNQPQHF.

This chain links TRBV28 with TRBJ1-3; no firm D call. V was pared by 5 bases and J by 5 bases, with 10 bases between. Germline loops: CDR1 MDHEN, CDR2 SYDVKM. This CDR3 contains 13 residues. The CDR3 nucleotides are TGTGCCAGCAGTACGAGACTAAGAAACACCATATATTTT. Translated: CASSTRLRNTIYF.

This clonotype was seen many times. One junction end disagrees with the germline gene, perhaps due to a read error. CDR3 protein: CASSSRGYEQYF. CDR3 DNA: TGTGCCAGCAGTTCCAGGGGATACGAACAGTACTTC. The rearrangement links TRBV12-3 or TRBV12-4 to TRBJ2-7; TRBD1 might be the D (6 bases). The CDR3 has 12 residues.

This chain connects TRBV18 to TRBJ2-2, with 7 bases lining up with TRBD1. Unmatched junction bases numbered 2, after V lost 3 bases and J lost 4 bases. The CDR3 extends over 14 amino acids. Germline V gene sequence: CDR1 KGHSH, CDR2 LQKENI. CDR3 nucleotide sequence: TGTGCCAGCTCACCGGGACAGTTCACCGGGGAGCTGTTTTTT. Amino acid sequence: CASSPGQFTGELFF.

Only a few counts were recorded for this clonotype. This chain links TRBV7-8 with TRBJ1-2, with a possible D match to TRBD1 (5 bases). CDR3 length: 14 residues. Trimming took off 5 bases at V and 4 bases at J, with 14 bases between the two ends. Germline CDR1 reads SGHVS; CDR2 reads FQNEAQ. For the CDR3, the DNA is TGTGCCAGCAGCCCCTCAGGGATTGGCTATGGCTACACCTTC. The encoded protein is CASSPSGIGYGYTF.

The chain has TRBV29-1 and TRBJ2-3, with 9 bases lining up with TRBD2. V shed 8 bases, J shed 3 bases, and the junction held 9 bases outside the gene matches. CDR3 length: 14 amino acids. The germline gives CDR1 SQVTM, CDR2 ANQGSEA. The CDR3 loop is CSTTGLAGTDTQYF. CDR3 DNA sequence: TGCAGCACCACAGGGCTAGCGGGAACAGATACGCAGTATTTT.

The V gene is TRBV29-1, the J gene TRBJ2-6; 7 nucleotides line up with TRBD1. Germline-derived CDR1 and CDR2 are SQVTM and ANQGSEA. The CDR3 is made up of 18 amino acids. After removal of 0 bases from V and 0 bases from J, the junction contained 8 bases not matched to a gene. The CDR3, as DNA: TGCAGCGTTGAAGACGGACAGGAGATCAACTCTGGGGCCAACGTCCTGACTTTC. It yields the protein CSVEDGQEINSGANVLTF.